The clone carrying this T cell receptor (beta chain) showed up many times. The antigen remains unidentified. This entry is derived from a study of glioma-infiltrating T cells. Study outcomes and limitations: Only very few CDR3 sequences appeared in both tissue and blood. Non-neoplastic patients had below-expected tissue-blood divergence, while all gliomas exceeded expectation.

Germline CDR1 and CDR2: GTSNPN and SVGIG (reference sequence). V lost 1 base and J lost 2, with 11 bases in between. CDR3 length: 14 residues. Amplification of TCR alpha and beta CDR3 regions from RNA used iRepertoire nested multiplex PCR. MiXCR, run by TCRdb on the multiplex PCR reads, gives a single entry per CDR3 protein. The profile shows under 3,000 distinct CDR3 sequences, 60% to 80% of them singletons. The rearrangement uses TRBV30 and TRBJ1-2, with D perhaps TRBD1 (6 bases). Material for sequencing was glioma tissue, nonneoplastic brain tissue, or PBMCs (not recorded which). The source is a human donor with low-grade glioma or glioblastoma, undergoing nonglioma brain surgery, or in good health (not recorded which). The CDR3 DNA reads as TGTGCCTGGAGTGGTGTGACAGGCAACTATGGCTACACCTTC. Translation gives CAWSGVTGNYGYTF. Full variable domain (outside the CDR3, taken from reference TRBV30 and TRBJ1-2): SQTIHQWPATLVQPVGSPLSLECTVEGTSNPNLYWYRQAAGRGLQLLFYSVGIGQISSEVPQNLSASRPQDRQFILSSKKLLLSDSGFYLCAWSGVTGNYGYTFGSGTRLTVV.